Presented here are 30 T cell receptor beta chains from one specimen sequenced in a study of shared clonotypes between healthy human individuals. Libraries were prepared by immunoSEQ multiplex PCR; TCRdb keeps only in-frame clonotypes and omits some of them. The sample lists a few hundred thousand clones, roughly 79% occurring once. Sequencing was performed on PBMCs. All receptors derive from a woman aged 40 to 50 in good health. Some clones in this sample may be carry-over from other donors' samples.

The rearrangement uses TRBV30 and TRBJ2-5; TRBD2 matches 8 bases. Gene TRBJ2-7 matches the end of the DNA better, so the J call may be wrong. Germline CDR1 and CDR2: GTSNPN and SVGIG (reference sequence). The CDR3 sequence is 15 residues long. DNA of the CDR3: TGTGCCTGGAGCCTCGGACTAGCCGGGACCTACGAGCAGTACTTC. It codes for CAWSLGLAGTYEQYF.

The rearrangement uses TRBV28 and TRBJ2-5, with TRBD2 as a possible D gene (6 bases). The J call is in doubt because the DNA end fits TRBJ2-7 better. Germline V gene data show CDR1 as MDHEN and CDR2 as SYDVKM. There are 18 residues in the CDR3. CDR3 in amino acids: CASSSLRAGRDVSYEQYF. The CDR3 DNA follows: TGTGCCAGCAGTTCCCTGCGGGCCGGGCGGGACGTCTCCTACGAGCAGTACTTC.

This rearrangement joins TRBV6-5 to TRBJ2-1; tentative D call: TRBD1 (5 bases). In germline, CDR1 is MNHEY, CDR2 SVGAGI. The ends were cut back, 8 bases at V and 5 bases at J, with 7 bases in the middle. This CDR3 is 11 amino acids long. The CDR3 protein is CASEGDNEQFF. In DNA, the CDR3 is TGTGCCAGCGAAGGGGACAATGAGCAGTTCTTC.

This sequence joins TRBV28 and TRBJ1-2; no clear D gene. CDR1 MDHEN and CDR2 SYDVKM come from the germline V gene. The CDR3 contains 12 residues. Trimming pared 3 bases from V and 0 bases from J, leaving 2 bases between. The CDR3 loop reads CASSFPNYGYTF. CDR3 nucleotides: TGTGCCAGCAGTTTCCCTAACTATGGCTACACCTTC.

This chain links TRBV4-1 with TRBJ2-1; TRBD2 agrees at 8 bases. The CDR3 loop spans 15 amino acids. Germline CDR1 is MGHRA and CDR2 is YSYEKL. The V segment lost 4 bases and the J segment 6 bases; nucleotides outside the gene matches: 8. DNA of the CDR3: TGCGCCAGCAGCCCCAGGACTAGCCGGGGCAATGAGCAGTTCTTC. Protein: CASSPRTSRGNEQFF.

In this sample, this clone turned up many times. V and J are TRBV2 and TRBJ1-4; D might be TRBD1 (6 bases). The germline CDR1 and CDR2 sequences are SNHLY and FYNNEI. The CDR3 is made up of 14 amino acids. Trimming removed 7 bases at V and 8 bases at J, with 17 bases between. Written as DNA, the CDR3 is TGTGCCAGCACTGGATGGGGGCCGGAGGAAAAACTGTTTTTT. As protein: CASTGWGPEEKLFF.

V is TRBV18 and J is TRBJ1-1, with D possibly TRBD1 on 6 matching bases. Between the trimmed V and J ends, which lost 1 base and 4 bases, there was a span of 16 bases. The CDR3 spans 16 residues. The V gene's germline CDR1 is KGHSH and CDR2 LQKENI. The CDR3 DNA reads as TGTGCCAGCTCACCACGCAGGGGCGGTTACCTCACTGAAGCTTTCTTT. Translation gives CASSPRRGGYLTEAFF.

The chain employs TRBV10-3 and TRBJ2-7; 9 nucleotides agree with TRBD2. Germline trimming cut 2 bases from V and 1 base from J; bases unmatched to any gene: 6. The CDR3 is 16 amino acids. Germline V CDR1 and CDR2: ENHRY, SYGVKD. CDR3 in DNA: TGTGCCATCAGTGAGCCGACTAGCGGTAATTCCTACGAGCAGTACTTC. As protein: CAISEPTSGNSYEQYF.

The chain links TRBV6-5 to TRBJ2-1, with 9 bases matching TRBD2. The germline gives CDR1 MNHEY, CDR2 SVGAGI. Trimming took 8 bases from V and 6 from J; bases not matched to a gene: 5. The CDR3 length is 13 residues. The CDR3 here is CASWGGLANEQFF. CDR3 sequence (DNA): TGTGCCAGCTGGGGGGGACTAGCCAATGAGCAGTTCTTC.

V and J are TRBV6-8 and TRBJ1-5, with 7 bases that match TRBD1. The germline gives CDR1 MNHGY, CDR2 SAAAGT. There are 17 residues in the CDR3. Trimming removed 2 bases from V and 2 bases from J; junction bases left unmatched: 9. CDR3 DNA sequence: TGTGCCAGCAGTTACACCCGGGCAGGGGGATGCAATCAGCCCCAGCATTTT. It translates to CASSYTRAGGCNQPQHF.

A single count supports this clone. The V gene is TRBV5-1, the J gene TRBJ2-3; TRBD2 aligns across 8 bases. This CDR3 contains 16 residues. The junction had 4 bases not matched to a gene; V was cut back by 0 bases and J by 1 base. Looked up from germline, CDR1 is SGHRS and CDR2 is YFSETQ. The CDR3 sequence: CASSLVTSERTDTQYF. The CDR3 nucleotides read TGCGCCAGCAGCTTGGTGACTAGCGAACGCACAGATACGCAGTATTTT.

The rearrangement links TRBV11-2 to TRBJ2-5; D not certain. The CDR3 has 14 residues. From germline, CDR1 is SGHAT and CDR2 FQNNGV. Trimming took 0 bases from V and 0 from J, leaving 5 bases between them. The CDR3 nucleotides are TGTGCCAGCAGCTTAGATGGATACCAAGAGACCCAGTACTTC. Translated: CASSLDGYQETQYF.

The chain joins TRBV29-1 to TRBJ2-7; TRBD2 matches at 12 bases. There are 13 residues in the CDR3. Germline lookup yields CDR1 SQVTM and CDR2 ANQGSEA. V lost 7 bases and J lost 3; bases outside the gene matches: 4. CDR3 nucleotide sequence: TGCAGCGGAGGACTAGCGGGAAGCTACGAGCAGTACTTC. The encoded protein is CSGGLAGSYEQYF.

The genes are TRBV19 and TRBJ2-5, with D maybe TRBD2 (5 bases). The CDR3 length is 13 residues. Trimming cost V 8 bases and J 4 bases, with 14 bases left between them. Germline values: CDR1 LNHDA, CDR2 SQIVND (reference sequence). This CDR3 reads CASRDPPTETQYF. The CDR3, as DNA: TGTGCCAGTCGGGATCCACCGACAGAGACCCAGTACTTC.

V and J are TRBV7-8 and TRBJ2-3; 10 nucleotides align to TRBD2. V lost 3 bases and J lost 5; bases outside the gene matches: 11. The germline gives CDR1 SGHVS, CDR2 FQNEAQ. This CDR3 comprises 17 residues. The CDR3 DNA follows: TGTGCCAGCAGCTTGAAGCGAGCGGGAGGGCCAGTAGATACGCAGTATTTT. Its protein product is CASSLKRAGGPVDTQYF.

Written as DNA, the CDR3 is TGTGCCAGCAGTAGGAGGGGGTACTCTGGAAACACCATATATTTT. Translation: CASSRRGYSGNTIYF. The rearrangement uses TRBV9 and TRBJ1-3; TRBD1 is a possible D gene (6 bases). There are 15 residues in the CDR3. V lost 5 bases, J lost 0 bases, and 12 bases lay in between. Germline CDR1 SGDLS, CDR2 YYNGEE.

The CDR3 is CASSPSRGTSGIQETQYF. CDR3 bases: TGTGCCAGCTCACCAAGTCGAGGGACTAGCGGGATACAAGAGACCCAGTACTTC. The J gene is TRBJ2-5, the V gene TRBV18; 13 nucleotides match TRBD2. The J segment lost 2 bases and the V segment lost 2 bases, leaving 8 bases of the junction unmatched. CDR3 length: 18 residues. CDR1 and CDR2 (germline): KGHSH, LQKENI.

The chain is built from TRBV28 and TRBJ1-2; 7 nucleotides match TRBD1. The germline CDR1 and CDR2 sequences are MDHEN and SYDVKM. V was clipped by 0 bases and J by 2 bases; unmatched bases: 9. This CDR3 is 17 amino acids long. The CDR3 sequence: CASSLWSNRGRNYGYTF. The CDR3 bases are TGTGCCAGCAGTTTATGGAGCAACAGGGGCAGAAACTATGGCTACACCTTC.

The CDR3 protein is CASHRTGSWYEQYF. As DNA, the CDR3 is TGTGCCAGCCATCGAACCGGGAGTTGGTACGAGCAGTACTTC. The genes are TRBV6-6 and TRBJ2-7; possibly TRBD2 for D (6 bases). Trimming removed 8 bases at V and 4 bases at J, with 18 bases between. Germline V CDR1 and CDR2: MNHNY, SVGAGI (reference sequence). This CDR3 is built from 14 residues.

The chain uses TRBV18 and TRBJ2-1; TRBD2 matches 9 bases. The CDR3 has 16 residues. V was pared by 6 bases and J by 8 bases, with 14 bases of the junction left unmatched. CDR1 and CDR2 (germline): KGHSH, LQKENI. This chain's CDR3 is CASSAEREASEDEQFF. The CDR3 DNA follows: TGTGCCAGCTCGGCCGAGCGGGAGGCCTCGGAGGATGAGCAGTTCTTC.

The chain uses TRBV7-3 and TRBJ2-7; 16 bases fit TRBD2. CDR3 length: 21 amino acids. CDR1 is SGHTA and CDR2 is FQGTGA in the germline V gene. The ends lost 1 base at V and 1 base at J; junction bases unmatched: 13. The CDR3 nucleotides read TGTGCCAGCAGCTTAAGGCCCGTAGAGGGACTAGCGGGAGGGAGATCCTACGAGCAGTACTTC. Encoded protein: CASSLRPVEGLAGGRSYEQYF.

The chain combines TRBV7-9 with TRBJ2-2, with no clear D. CDR1 and CDR2 (germline): SEHNR, FQNEAQ (reference sequence). The CDR3 sequence is 15 residues long. Trimming stripped 4 bases from V and 0 bases from J, with 9 bases between. The CDR3 region has the DNA TGTGCCAGCAGCTCGAGAGTCTCGAACACCGGGGAGCTGTTTTTT. Protein: CASSSRVSNTGELFF.

V usage is TRBV5-1 and J usage is TRBJ2-7; 14 bases match TRBD2. With 4 bases clipped from V and 8 bases from J, the junction kept 8 bases outside the gene matches. The CDR3 totals 15 residues. The germline CDR1 and CDR2 sequences are SGHRS and YFSETQ. The CDR3 DNA reads as TGCGCCAGCAGCACCGGGACTAGCGGGGGAGCACAGCAGTACTTC. Translated, it gives CASSTGTSGGAQQYF. The whole variable domain, remainder taken from reference TRBV5-1 and TRBJ2-7, is KAGVTQTPRYLIKTRGQQVTLSCSPISGHRSVSWYQQTPGQGLQFLFEYFSETQRNKGNFPGRFSGRQFSNSRSEMNVSTLELGDSALYLCASSTGTSGGAQQYFGPGTRLTVT.

This clone was seen once. V usage is TRBV11-2 and J usage is TRBJ1-2, with 10 bases lining up with TRBD1. Germline loops: CDR1 SGHAT, CDR2 FQNNGV. The CDR3 is made up of 15 amino acids. Unmatched junction bases numbered 10, after V lost 4 bases and J lost 8 bases. The DNA of the CDR3 is TGTGCCAGCAGCTCCCGGGACAGGGGATCATGGGGCTACACCTTC. Its protein is CASSSRDRGSWGYTF. Full variable domain (rest looked up from reference TRBV11-2 and TRBJ1-2): EAGVAQSPRYKIIEKRQSVAFWCNPISGHATLYWYQQILGQGPKLLIQFQNNGVVDDSQLPKDRFSAERLKGVDSTLKIQPAKLEDSAVYLCASSSRDRGSWGYTFGSGTRLTVV.

CDR3 in amino acids: CASSPPGLTSPYEQYF. The CDR3 nucleotides are TGTGCCAGCTCACCCCCGGGACTCACATCCCCCTACGAGCAGTACTTC. The chain carries TRBV18 and TRBJ2-7; D may be TRBD2 (6 bases). Germline values: CDR1 KGHSH, CDR2 LQKENI. This CDR3 region has 16 residues. The germline V and J ends were trimmed by 3 bases and 2 bases, with 17 bases remaining between them.

This clone was seen a few times. V is TRBV2 and J is TRBJ2-1; TRBD1 matches at 8 bases. This CDR3 has 14 residues. The V gene end was trimmed by 0 bases and the J gene end by 15 bases; junction bases not matched to a gene: 10. The V gene's germline CDR1 is SNHLY and CDR2 FYNNEI. The CDR3 DNA sequence: TGTGCCAGCAGTGAAGCGCTCCGACAGGGGTTACGGTTCTTC. This codes for CASSEALRQGLRFF.

As for this clone: The germline gene is not matched at one end of the junction; a read error may be the cause. The chain recombines TRBV28 with TRBJ2-7; tentatively, D is TRBD1 (6 bases). Germline V CDR1 and CDR2: MDHEN, SYDVKM. The CDR3 runs to 10 residues. The CDR3 reads CASSAGTPHF. As DNA, the CDR3 is TGTGCCAGCAGTGCCGGGACACCCCACTTC.

This rearrangement joins TRBV19 to TRBJ1-1; 7 nucleotides line up with TRBD1. The CDR3 runs to 14 residues. After removal of 5 bases from V and 7 bases from J, the junction contained 10 bases not matched to a gene. CDR1 LNHDA and CDR2 SQIVND come from the germline V gene (reference sequence). The CDR3 sequence is CASSVTGRRGEAFF. CDR3 coding DNA: TGTGCCAGTAGTGTGACAGGGCGGCGAGGTGAAGCTTTCTTT.

This sequence joins TRBV19 and TRBJ1-1; D unclear. V lost 3 bases, J lost 1 base, and 6 bases lay in between. This CDR3 spans 13 amino acids. Germline CDR1 LNHDA, CDR2 SQIVND (reference sequence). The CDR3 nucleotides read TGTGCCAGTAGTATCGTCAGGAACACTGAAGCTTTCTTT. Protein sequence: CASSIVRNTEAFF.

V gene TRBV25-1 combines with J gene TRBJ1-2; D possibly corresponds to TRBD1 (6 bases). Germline CDR1 and CDR2: MGHDK and SYGVNS. Trimming stripped 3 bases from V and 7 bases from J, with 12 bases between. CDR3 length: 13 amino acids. As DNA, the CDR3 is TGTGCCAGCAGTGAGGGGGGGCTGGGTGGCTACACCTTC. Its protein is CASSEGGLGGYTF.